The subject of this entry is one T cell receptor beta chain. The repertoire was sequenced with immunoSEQ multiplex PCR; TCRdb's copy has only in-frame clones and lacks some. The table lists tens of thousands of clones, about 82% of them singletons. V lost 5 bases and J 2 bases, leaving 0 bases between the germline ends. Germline V gene sequence: CDR1 PRHDT, CDR2 FYEKMQ (reference sequence). The CDR3 contains 11 residues. The data are from a study of somatic mutations in cytotoxic T cells in rheumatoid arthritis. The sample taken for sequencing was CD8+ T cells sorted from blood. V usage is TRBV13 and J usage is TRBJ2-2; D unclear. This clonotype was obtained from a woman between 50 and 59 years old in good health. Here the CDR3 reads CASSNTGELFF. The CDR3 nucleotides read TGTGCCAGCAGCAACACCGGGGAGCTGTTTTTT.